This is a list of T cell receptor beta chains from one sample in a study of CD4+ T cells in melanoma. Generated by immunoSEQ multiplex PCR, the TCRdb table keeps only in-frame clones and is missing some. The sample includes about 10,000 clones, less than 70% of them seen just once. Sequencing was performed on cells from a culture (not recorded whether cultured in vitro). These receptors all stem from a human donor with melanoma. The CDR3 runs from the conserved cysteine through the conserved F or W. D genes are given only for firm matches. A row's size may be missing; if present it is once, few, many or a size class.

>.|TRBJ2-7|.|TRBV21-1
CASSNTDRVGF
TGTGCCAGCAGCAATACCGACAGGGTAGGGTTC
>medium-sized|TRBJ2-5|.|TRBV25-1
CASSELGGRETQYF
TGTGCCAGCAGTGAATTGGGGGGCCGGGAGACCCAGTACTTC
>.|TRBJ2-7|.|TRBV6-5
CASSERGEYYEQYF
TGTGCCAGCAGTGAAAGGGGCGAATACTACGAGCAGTACTTC
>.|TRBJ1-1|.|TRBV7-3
CASSPTTGNTEAFF
TGTGCCAGCAGCCCAACGACAGGGAACACTGAAGCTTTCTTT
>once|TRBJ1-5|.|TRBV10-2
CASPPGGPPRHF
TGCGCCAGCCCCCCGGGGGGCCCGCCTCGGCATTTT
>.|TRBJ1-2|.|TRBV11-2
CASSLAVANYGYTF
TGTGCCAGCAGCTTAGCCGTGGCTAACTATGGCTACACCTTC
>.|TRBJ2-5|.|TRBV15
CATSRDAGQETQYF
TGTGCCACCAGCAGAGATGCGGGGCAAGAGACCCAGTACTTC
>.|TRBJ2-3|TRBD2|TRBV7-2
CASSFLDSGGTDTQYF
TGTGCCAGCAGCTTCCTGGATAGCGGGGGCACAGATACGCAGTATTTT
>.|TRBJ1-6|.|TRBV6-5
CASSYISSSYNSPLHF
TGTGCCAGCAGTTACATTAGCAGCTCCTATAATTCACCCCTCCACTTT
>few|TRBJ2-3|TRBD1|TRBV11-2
CASSFGQGATDTQYF
TGTGCCAGCAGCTTTGGACAGGGGGCTACAGATACGCAGTATTTT
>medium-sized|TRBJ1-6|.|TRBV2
CATKRSSSYNSPLHF
TGTGCCACCAAGCGTAGCAGCTCCTATAATTCACCCCTCCACTTT
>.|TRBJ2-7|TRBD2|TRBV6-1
CASSEASGGYEQYF
TGTGCCAGCAGTGAAGCCTCGGGGGGTTACGAGCAGTACTTC
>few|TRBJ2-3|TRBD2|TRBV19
CATRAGAADTQYF
TGTGCCACCAGAGCGGGGGCGGCAGATACGCAGTATTTT
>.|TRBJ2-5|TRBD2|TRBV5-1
CASSLVGAGGTYQETQYF
TGCGCCAGCAGCTTAGTAGGCGCGGGGGGAACATACCAAGAGACCCAGTACTTC
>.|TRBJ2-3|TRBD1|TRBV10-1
CASSAGTVGRDTQYF
TGCGCCAGCAGTGCTGGGACAGTAGGGCGAGATACGCAGTATTTT
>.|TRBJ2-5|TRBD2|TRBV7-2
CASSALAGGLKTQYF
TGTGCCAGCAGCGCCCTAGCGGGGGGGCTGAAGACCCAGTACTTC
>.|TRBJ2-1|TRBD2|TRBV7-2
CASSLVRGTNNEQFF
TGTGCCAGCAGCTTAGTCCGGGGGACTAACAATGAGCAGTTCTTC
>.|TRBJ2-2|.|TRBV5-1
CASSTQTNPTGELFF
TGCGCCAGCAGCACCCAGACAAACCCCACCGGGGAGCTGTTTTTT
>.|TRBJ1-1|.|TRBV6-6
CASSYSWGTNTEAFF
TGTGCCAGCAGTTACTCGTGGGGGACGAACACTGAAGCTTTCTTT
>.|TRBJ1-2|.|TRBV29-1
CSVARVVSYGYTF
TGCAGCGTTGCCAGGGTAGTCTCCTATGGCTACACCTTC
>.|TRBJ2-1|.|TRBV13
CASSLDLGADNEQFF
TGTGCCAGCAGCTTAGATCTAGGGGCCGACAATGAGCAGTTCTTC
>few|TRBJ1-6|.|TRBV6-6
CASSYSAGGEALHF
TGTGCCAGCAGTTACTCGGCCGGGGGCGAAGCCCTCCACTTT
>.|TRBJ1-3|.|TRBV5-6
CASSWAGRSSGNTIYF
TGTGCCAGCAGCTGGGCGGGCCGCAGCTCTGGAAACACCATATATTTT
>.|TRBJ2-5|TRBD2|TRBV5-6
CASSLWLAGFAGGETQYF
TGTGCCAGCAGCTTGTGGCTAGCGGGCTTCGCCGGTGGAGAGACCCAGTACTTC
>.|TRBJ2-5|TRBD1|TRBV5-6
CASSWTGGETQYF
TGTGCCAGCAGCTGGACAGGGGGGGAGACCCAGTACTTC
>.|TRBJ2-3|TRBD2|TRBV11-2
CASSLVIAGSADTQYF
TGTGCCAGCAGCTTAGTTATAGCGGGTAGCGCAGATACGCAGTATTTT
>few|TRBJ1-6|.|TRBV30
CAWSVRFGSPLHF
TGTGCCTGGAGTGTAAGGTTTGGTTCACCCCTCCACTTT
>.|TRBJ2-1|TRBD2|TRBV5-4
CASSSRQGLANEQFF
TGTGCCAGCAGCTCCCGCCAGGGACTAGCTAATGAGCAGTTCTTC
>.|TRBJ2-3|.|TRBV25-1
CASSAWGESTDTQYF
TGTGCCAGCAGTGCTTGGGGCGAAAGCACAGATACGCAGTATTTT
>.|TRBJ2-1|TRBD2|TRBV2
CASSGTRSNEQFF
TGTGCCAGCAGTGGGACTAGGTCCAATGAGCAGTTCTTC
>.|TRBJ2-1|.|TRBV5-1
CASSLGKNNEQFF
TGCGCCAGCAGCTTGGGAAAAAACAATGAGCAGTTCTTC
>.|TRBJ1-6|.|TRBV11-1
CASTGALVYNSPLHF
TGTGCCAGCACCGGAGCCCTAGTCTATAATTCACCCCTCCACTTT
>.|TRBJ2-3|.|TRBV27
CASSLYGAADTQYF
TGTGCCAGCAGTTTATATGGGGCGGCAGATACGCAGTATTTT
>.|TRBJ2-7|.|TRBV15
CATSNIQGSLIREQYF
TGTGCCACCAGCAACATACAGGGATCCCTAATACGCGAGCAGTACTTC
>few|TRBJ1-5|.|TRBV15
CATSRAEGYGDQPQHF
TGTGCCACCAGCAGAGCGGAGGGGTACGGGGATCAGCCCCAGCATTTT
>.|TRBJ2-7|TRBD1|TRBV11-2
CASSRDRGPYEQYF
TGTGCCAGCAGCCGGGACAGGGGGCCGTACGAGCAGTACTTC
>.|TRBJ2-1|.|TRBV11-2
CASSLDRYGEQFF
TGTGCCAGCAGCTTGGACAGATACGGTGAGCAGTTCTTC
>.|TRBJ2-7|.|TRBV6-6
CASSPRGGGYEQYF
TGTGCCAGCAGTCCCCGAGGAGGCGGTTACGAGCAGTACTTC
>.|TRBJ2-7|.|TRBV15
CATSRGLGLGSYEQYF
TGTGCCACCAGCAGAGGTTTGGGCTTAGGCTCCTACGAGCAGTACTTC
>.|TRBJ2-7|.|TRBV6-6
CASSSRGRAPEQYF
TGTGCCAGCAGTTCCAGGGGACGCGCCCCCGAGCAGTACTTC
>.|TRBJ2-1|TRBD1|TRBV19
CASSIVRDRYNEQFF
TGTGCCAGTAGTATAGTCCGGGACAGGTACAATGAGCAGTTCTTC
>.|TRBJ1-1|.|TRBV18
CASSPQPPGWNTEAFF
TGTGCCAGCTCACCGCAACCGCCAGGGTGGAACACTGAAGCTTTCTTT
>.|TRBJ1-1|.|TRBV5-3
CATTVNTEAFF
TGTGCCACGACCGTGAACACTGAAGCTTTCTTT
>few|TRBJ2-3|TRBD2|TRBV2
CATSTSGGFSDTQYF
TGTGCCACCTCGACTAGCGGGGGATTCTCAGATACGCAGTATTTT
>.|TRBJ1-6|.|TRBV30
CAWSVLGGYNSPLHF
TGTGCCTGGAGTGTACTCGGGGGATATAATTCACCCCTCCACTTT
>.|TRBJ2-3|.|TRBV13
CASSPLTGSTDTQYF
TGTGCCAGCAGCCCTCTAACGGGGAGCACAGATACGCAGTATTTT
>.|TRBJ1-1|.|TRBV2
CASSDTRRVAFF
TGTGCCAGCAGTGACACCCGACGGGTGGCTTTCTTT
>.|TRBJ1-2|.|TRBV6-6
CASSFLANYGYTF
TGTGCCAGCAGCTTTTTGGCTAACTATGGCTACACCTTC
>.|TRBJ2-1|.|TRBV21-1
CASSTPGGGASCNEQFF
TGTGCCAGCAGCACGCCCGGCGGGGGGGCCTCCTGTAATGAGCAGTTCTTC
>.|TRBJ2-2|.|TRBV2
CASSERTAYTGELFF
TGTGCCAGCAGTGAGCGGACAGCCTACACCGGGGAGCTGTTTTTT
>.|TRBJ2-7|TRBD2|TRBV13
CASSLGRRGIPLEQYF
TGTGCCAGCAGCCTCGGGAGGCGGGGGATTCCTCTCGAGCAGTACTTC
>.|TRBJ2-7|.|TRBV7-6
CASSIGTPSEQYF
TGTGCCAGCAGCATTGGGACTCCCTCCGAGCAGTACTTC
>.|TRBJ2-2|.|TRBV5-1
CASSLELDDSGELFF
TGCGCCAGCAGCTTGGAACTAGACGATTCCGGGGAGCTGTTTTTT
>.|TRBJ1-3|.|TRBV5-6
CASSLRNPRNTIYF
TGTGCCAGCAGCTTGCGTAACCCCCGAAACACCATATATTTT
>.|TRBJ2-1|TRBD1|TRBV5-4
CASSRDRGNEQFF
TGTGCCAGCAGCCGGGACAGGGGCAATGAGCAGTTCTTC
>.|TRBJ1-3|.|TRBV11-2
CASSLYTGSSGNTIYF
TGTGCCAGCAGCTTATACACAGGGAGCTCTGGAAACACCATATATTTT
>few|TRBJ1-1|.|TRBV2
CASSEPLRPEAFF
TGTGCCAGCAGTGAACCCCTCCGCCCCGAAGCTTTCTTT
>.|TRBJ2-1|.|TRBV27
CASSANVREIVYEQFF
TGTGCCAGCAGTGCCAACGTCCGGGAAATCGTCTATGAGCAGTTCTTC
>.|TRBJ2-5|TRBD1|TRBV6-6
CATSRDRGSYF
TGTGCCACTTCCCGGGACAGGGGCTCGTACTTC
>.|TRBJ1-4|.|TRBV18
CASSPYRDGEKLFF
TGTGCCAGCTCACCCTACAGGGATGGTGAAAAACTGTTTTTT